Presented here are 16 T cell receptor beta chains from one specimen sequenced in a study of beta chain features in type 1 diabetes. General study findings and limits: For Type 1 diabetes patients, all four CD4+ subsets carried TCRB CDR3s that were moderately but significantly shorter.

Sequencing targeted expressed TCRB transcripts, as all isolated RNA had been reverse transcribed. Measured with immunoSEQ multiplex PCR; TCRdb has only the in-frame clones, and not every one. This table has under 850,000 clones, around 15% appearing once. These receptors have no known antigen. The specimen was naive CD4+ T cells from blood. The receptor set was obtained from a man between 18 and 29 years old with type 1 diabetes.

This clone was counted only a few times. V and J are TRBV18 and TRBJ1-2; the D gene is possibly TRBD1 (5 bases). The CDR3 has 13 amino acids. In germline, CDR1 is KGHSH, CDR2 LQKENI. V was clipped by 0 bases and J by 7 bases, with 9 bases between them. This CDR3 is CASSPPTVPGYTF. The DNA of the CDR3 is TGTGCCAGCTCACCACCGACAGTTCCTGGCTACACCTTC.

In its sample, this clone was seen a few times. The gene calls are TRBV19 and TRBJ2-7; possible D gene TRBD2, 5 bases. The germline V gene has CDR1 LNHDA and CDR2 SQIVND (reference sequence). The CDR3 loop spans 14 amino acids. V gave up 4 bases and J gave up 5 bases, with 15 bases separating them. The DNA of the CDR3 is TGTGCCAGTAGTAAAGTGACCTCCGGGGACGAGCAGTACTTC. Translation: CASSKVTSGDEQYF.

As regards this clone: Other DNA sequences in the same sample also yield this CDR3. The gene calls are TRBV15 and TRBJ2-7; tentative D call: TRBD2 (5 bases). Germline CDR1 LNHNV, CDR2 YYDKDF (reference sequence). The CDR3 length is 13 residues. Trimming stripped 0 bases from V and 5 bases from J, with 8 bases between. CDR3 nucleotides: TGTGCCACCAGCAGAGATCCCGGGGACGAGCAGTACTTC. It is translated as CATSRDPGDEQYF.

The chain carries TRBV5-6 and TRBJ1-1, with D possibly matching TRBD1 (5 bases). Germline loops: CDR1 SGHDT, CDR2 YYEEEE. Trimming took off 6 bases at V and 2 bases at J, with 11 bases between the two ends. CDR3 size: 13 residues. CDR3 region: CASTLQENTEAFF. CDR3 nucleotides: TGTGCCAGCACCCTACAGGAAAACACTGAAGCTTTCTTT.

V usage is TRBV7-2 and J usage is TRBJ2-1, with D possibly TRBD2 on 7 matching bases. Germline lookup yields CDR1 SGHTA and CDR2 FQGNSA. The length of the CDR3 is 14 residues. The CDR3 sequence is CARRGGLPSGEQFF. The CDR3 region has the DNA TGTGCAAGGAGGGGGGGCTTGCCCTCGGGTGAGCAGTTCTTC. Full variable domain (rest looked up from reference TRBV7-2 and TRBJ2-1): GAGVSQSPSNKVTEKGKDVELRCDPISGHTALYWYRQSLGQGLEFLIYFQGNSAPDKSGLPSDRFSAERTGGSVSTLTIQRTQQEDSAVYLCARRGGLPSGEQFFGPGTRLTVL.

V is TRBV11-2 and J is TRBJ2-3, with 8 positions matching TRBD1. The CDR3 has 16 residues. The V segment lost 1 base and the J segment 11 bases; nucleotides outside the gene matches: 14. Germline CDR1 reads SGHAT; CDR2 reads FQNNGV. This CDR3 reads CASSLALTGAGVGQYF. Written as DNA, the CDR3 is TGTGCCAGCAGCTTAGCGTTGACAGGGGCCGGGGTTGGGCAGTATTTT.

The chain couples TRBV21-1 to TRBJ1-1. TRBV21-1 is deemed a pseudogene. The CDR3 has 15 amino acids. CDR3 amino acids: CASSKAHGPPGEAFF. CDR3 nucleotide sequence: TGTGCCAGCAGCAAAGCGCACGGACCTCCGGGAGAAGCTTTCTTT.

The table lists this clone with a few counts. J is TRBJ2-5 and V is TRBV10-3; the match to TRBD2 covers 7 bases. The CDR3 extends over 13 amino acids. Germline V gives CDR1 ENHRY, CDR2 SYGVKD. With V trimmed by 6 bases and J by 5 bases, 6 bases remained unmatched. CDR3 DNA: TGTGCCATCAGGGGAGGACTAGTGGAGACCCAGTACTTC. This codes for CAIRGGLVETQYF.

Here the CDR3 reads CASSQEGQGSTEAFF. CDR3 in DNA: TGCGCCAGCAGCCAAGAAGGACAGGGCTCCACTGAAGCTTTCTTT. This sequence joins TRBV4-1 and TRBJ1-1; TRBD1 aligns across 8 bases. CDR1 and CDR2 from the germline V gene are MGHRA and YSYEKL. This CDR3 has 15 amino acids. J gave up 4 bases and V 0 bases, and 4 bases lay outside the gene matches.

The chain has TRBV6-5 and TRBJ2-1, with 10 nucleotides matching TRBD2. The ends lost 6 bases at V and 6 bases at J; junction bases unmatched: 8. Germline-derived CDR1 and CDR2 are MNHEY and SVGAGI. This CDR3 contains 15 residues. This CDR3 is CASRPLAGYGNEQFF. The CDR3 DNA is TGTGCCAGCAGGCCACTAGCGGGGTACGGCAATGAGCAGTTCTTC.

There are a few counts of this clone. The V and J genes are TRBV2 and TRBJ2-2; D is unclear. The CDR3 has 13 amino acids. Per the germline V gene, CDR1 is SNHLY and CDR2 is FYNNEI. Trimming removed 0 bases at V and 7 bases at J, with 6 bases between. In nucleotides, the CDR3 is TGTGCCAGCAGTGAAGCGGTGGGCGGGGAGCTGTTTTTT. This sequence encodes CASSEAVGGELFF.

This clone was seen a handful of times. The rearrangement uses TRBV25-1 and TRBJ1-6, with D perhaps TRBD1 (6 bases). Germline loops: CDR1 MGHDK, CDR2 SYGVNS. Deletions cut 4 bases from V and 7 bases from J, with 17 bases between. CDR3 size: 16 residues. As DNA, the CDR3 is TGTGCCAGCAGTGTACCGGGACAAAAAGGGAATTCACCCCTCCACTTT. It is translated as CASSVPGQKGNSPLHF.

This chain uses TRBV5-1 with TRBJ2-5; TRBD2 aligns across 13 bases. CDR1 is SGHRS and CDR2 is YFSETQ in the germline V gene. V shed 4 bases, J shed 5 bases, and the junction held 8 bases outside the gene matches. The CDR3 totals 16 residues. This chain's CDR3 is CASSKGTSGVGETQYF. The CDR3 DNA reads TGCGCCAGCAGCAAAGGGACTAGCGGGGTCGGTGAGACCCAGTACTTC.

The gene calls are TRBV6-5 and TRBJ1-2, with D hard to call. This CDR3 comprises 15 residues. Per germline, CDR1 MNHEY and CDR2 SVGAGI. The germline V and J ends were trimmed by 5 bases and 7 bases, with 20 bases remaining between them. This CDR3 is CASSRSQLPEAGYTF. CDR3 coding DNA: TGTGCCAGCAGTCGTTCGCAGCTCCCTGAGGCTGGCTACACCTTC.

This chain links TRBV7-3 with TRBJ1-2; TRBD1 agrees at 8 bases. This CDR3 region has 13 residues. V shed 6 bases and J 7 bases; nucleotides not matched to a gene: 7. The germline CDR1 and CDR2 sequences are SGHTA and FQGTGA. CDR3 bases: TGTGCCAGCAGTCTGGACAGGGCCGCTGGCTACACCTTC. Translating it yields CASSLDRAAGYTF.

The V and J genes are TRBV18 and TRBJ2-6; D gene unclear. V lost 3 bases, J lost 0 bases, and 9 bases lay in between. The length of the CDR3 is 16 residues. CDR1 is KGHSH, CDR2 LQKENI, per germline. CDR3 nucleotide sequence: TGTGCCAGCTCACCGGACGGCAACTCTGGGGCCAACGTCCTGACTTTC. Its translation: CASSPDGNSGANVLTF.